This T cell receptor (beta chain) was captured by sequencing in a study of memory CD4+ T cells and cytomegalovirus serostatus. Study-wide background: Of the healthy Belgian adults, 9 or 10 were CMV seropositive and about 24 seronegative.

This CDR3 comprises 15 residues. Germline assignment: CDR1 SNHLY and CDR2 FYNNEI. The V gene lost 0 bases and the J gene lost 6 bases, with 12 bases spanning the gap. Single viable CD3+CD4+CD8-CD45RO+ cells were sorted as the memory CD4+ T cells. CMV serostatus came from serum IgG against pp150, pp28, p38, p52. CD4+ T cells were isolated by positive magnetic selection. Assay: immunoSEQ multiplex PCR; the TCRdb copy retains only in-frame clones and omits some. This sample has about 40,000 clones, with 65% to 85% found just once. The study, taken as a whole, reports: Each of some 67 CMV-associated TCRbeta sequences occurred in one to five individuals.

The table lists this clone with a few counts. The antigen is unknown. Sequencing was done on a sample of memory CD4+ T cells from blood. The TCR originated in an adult in good health and CMV-seronegative. The chain combines TRBV2 with TRBJ1-5; tentative D call: TRBD1 (5 bases). DNA of the CDR3: TGTGCCAGCAGTGAAGCGCTTCGAGGGACTCAGCCCCAGCATTTT. This sequence encodes CASSEALRGTQPQHF.